The 3 T cell receptor beta chains given below trace back to one sample, sequenced in a study of T cells in Graves' hyperthyroidism and ophthalmopathy. The investigators amplified TCR beta CDR3 regions from RNA transcripts. HTBI primers drove first-round RT-PCR of the TCR CDR3. From the multiplex PCR reads, TCRdb called clonotypes with MiXCR, one entry per CDR3 protein. The data show fewer than 450,000 distinct CDR3 sequences, over 12% seen once. The sample consisted of blood. Every receptor here comes from a man in his fifties with Graves' ophthalmopathy.

Many counts were recorded for this clonotype. V is TRBV7-9 and J is TRBJ2-1; 10 positions agree with TRBD2. Germline loops: CDR1 SEHNR, CDR2 FQNEAQ (reference sequence). Losses at the gene ends were 8 bases for V and 5 bases for J; bases not matched to a gene: 3. The CDR3 loop spans 13 amino acids. CDR3 region: CASQGTSDNEQFF. CDR3 bases: TGTGCCAGCCAAGGGACTAGCGACAATGAGCAGTTCTTC.

Comment on this clonotype: Given the absence of the conserved phenylalanine or tryptophan at the CDR3 end, a read error is likely. This chain connects TRBV28 to TRBJ2-7; no firm D call. V lost 6 bases to trimming and J lost 0 bases, with 18 bases between them. The CDR3 has 16 amino acids. The germline gives CDR1 MDHEN, CDR2 SYDVKM. The CDR3 loop reads CASSTTPTFSSYEQYL. In DNA form, the CDR3 reads TGTGCCAGCAGCACAACCCCAACTTTTAGCTCCTACGAGCAGTACCTC.

This clonotype has only a few counts. The V call is TRBV24-1, the J call TRBJ2-1; TRBD1 agrees at 7 bases. This CDR3 has 14 amino acids. The germline CDR1 and CDR2 sequences are KGHDR and SFDVKD. V lost 3 bases and J lost 6; bases outside the gene matches: 4. The CDR3 nucleotides are TGTGCCACCAGTGATCCTCGACAGGGCAATGAGCAGTTCTTC. Residues: CATSDPRQGNEQFF.